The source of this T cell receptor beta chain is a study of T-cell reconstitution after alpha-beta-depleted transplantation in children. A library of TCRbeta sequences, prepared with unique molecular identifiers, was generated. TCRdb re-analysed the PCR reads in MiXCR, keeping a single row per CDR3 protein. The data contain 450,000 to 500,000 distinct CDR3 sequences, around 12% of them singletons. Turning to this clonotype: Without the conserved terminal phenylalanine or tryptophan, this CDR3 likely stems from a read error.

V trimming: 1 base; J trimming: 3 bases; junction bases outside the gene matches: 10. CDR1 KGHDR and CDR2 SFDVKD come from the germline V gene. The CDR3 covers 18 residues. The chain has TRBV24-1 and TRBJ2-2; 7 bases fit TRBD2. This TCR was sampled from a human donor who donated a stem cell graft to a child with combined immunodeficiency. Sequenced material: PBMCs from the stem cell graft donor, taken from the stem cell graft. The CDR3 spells CATSDFRLTSADTGELFL. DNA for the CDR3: TGTGCCACCAGTGATTTCCGACTCACTAGCGCCGACACCGGGGAGCTGTTTCTT.